A single sample is the source of the 10 T cell receptor beta chains below, sequenced in a study of PD-1 blockade in classical Hodgkin lymphoma. With no exception, relapse followed autologous stem cell transplantation in all patients, and brentuximab vedotin exposure varied. Using immunoSEQ multiplex PCR, the repertoire was profiled, and TCRdb retains in-frame clones only, with some absent. This sample has 13,000 to 15,000 clones, with 82% found just once. Sample: peripheral blood mononuclear cells (PBMCs), taken at baseline. These receptors originate from a human donor with classical Hodgkin lymphoma.

The chain is built from TRBV10-1 and TRBJ2-3; D remains unclear. The germline CDR1 and CDR2 sequences are WNHNN and SYGVQD (reference sequence). The CDR3 runs to 14 residues. Trimming removed 1 base at V and 3 bases at J, with 8 bases between. CDR3 DNA sequence: TGCGCCAGCAGTGAGTTCAAGAATACAGATACGCAGTATTTT. This gives the protein CASSEFKNTDTQYF.

This clone was recorded a few times. Distinct nucleotide sequences in the sample also encode this CDR3. The J gene is TRBJ2-1, the V gene TRBV29-1; no clear D. The CDR3 contains 11 residues. CDR1 is SQVTM and CDR2 is ANQGSEA in the germline V gene. Trimming removed 4 bases at V and 4 bases at J, with 5 bases between. CDR3 nucleotides: TGCAGCGTTGGGGGATACAATGAGCAGTTCTTC. It is translated as CSVGGYNEQFF.

This clone was seen more than once but under ten times. The V gene is TRBV28, the J gene TRBJ2-2; unclear D gene. Trimming took off 7 bases at V and 1 base at J, with 7 bases between the two ends. The CDR3 runs 13 residues. From germline, CDR1 is MDHEN and CDR2 SYDVKM. CDR3 loop: CASNSQNTGELFF. CDR3 bases: TGTGCCAGCAATTCTCAGAACACCGGGGAGCTGTTTTTT.

The rearrangement joins TRBV28 to TRBJ1-3; D is unclear. Germline CDR1 reads MDHEN; CDR2 reads SYDVKM. This CDR3 is built from 14 residues. Trimming cost V 8 bases and J 0 bases, with 11 bases left between them. DNA of the CDR3: TGTGCCAGCGGGGAAGTTTCCTCTGGAAACACCATATATTTT. It specifies CASGEVSSGNTIYF.

This sequence joins TRBV5-6 and TRBJ2-5; D not certain. The J call is doubtful: the DNA matches TRBJ2-7 better. The V gene's germline CDR1 is SGHDT and CDR2 YYEEEE. The CDR3 totals 12 residues. The CDR3 protein is CASSLSTYEQYF. CDR3 bases: TGTGCCAGCAGCTTGTCCACATACGAGCAGTACTTC.

The genes are TRBV7-2 and TRBJ1-2; D is perhaps TRBD1 (6 bases). From germline, CDR1 is SGHTA and CDR2 FQGNSA. The ends were cut back, 2 bases at V and 8 bases at J, with 12 bases in the middle. This CDR3 spans 13 amino acids. The CDR3 here is CASSLTGPGGYTF. Here the CDR3 DNA reads TGTGCCAGCAGCTTAACAGGGCCCGGGGGCTACACCTTC.

A few counts support this clone. V usage is TRBV27 and J usage is TRBJ2-6; 7 bases match TRBD1. Losses at the gene ends were 5 bases for V and 2 bases for J; bases not matched to a gene: 6. The CDR3 is 16 amino acids. Germline loops: CDR1 MNHEY, CDR2 SMNVEV (reference sequence). The CDR3 nucleotides are TGTGCCAGCAGTCTCTACCAGGGGGCTGGGGCCAACGTCCTGACTTTC. It specifies CASSLYQGAGANVLTF.

This chain links TRBV5-4 with TRBJ2-1, with TRBD2 matching 9 bases. CDR1 SGHNT and CDR2 YYREEE come from the germline V gene (reference sequence). J lost 0 bases, V lost 7 bases, and 8 bases had no gene match. This CDR3 region has 16 residues. The CDR3 DNA reads as TGTGCCAGCGCCCCCAATAGCGGGAGCTCCTACAATGAGCAGTTCTTC. Translation: CASAPNSGSSYNEQFF.

The genes are TRBV6-1 and TRBJ2-2, with D unclear. With 1 base removed from V and 6 bases from J, the gap between germline ends came to 12 bases. CDR1 and CDR2 from the germline V gene are MNHNS and SASEGT. The CDR3 length is 15 residues. The CDR3 region is CASSEDDSFSGELFF. CDR3 bases: TGTGCCAGCAGTGAAGATGATAGCTTTTCCGGGGAGCTGTTTTTT.

The chain joins TRBV19 to TRBJ1-5, with 7 nucleotides matching TRBD1. Per the germline V gene, CDR1 is LNHDA and CDR2 is SQIVND (reference sequence). Trimming cost V 5 bases and J 6 bases; bases outside gene matches: 10. The CDR3 consists of 15 residues. CDR3: CASSLYDRESQPQHF. The CDR3 DNA sequence: TGTGCCAGTAGTCTATACGACAGGGAGAGTCAGCCCCAGCATTTT.